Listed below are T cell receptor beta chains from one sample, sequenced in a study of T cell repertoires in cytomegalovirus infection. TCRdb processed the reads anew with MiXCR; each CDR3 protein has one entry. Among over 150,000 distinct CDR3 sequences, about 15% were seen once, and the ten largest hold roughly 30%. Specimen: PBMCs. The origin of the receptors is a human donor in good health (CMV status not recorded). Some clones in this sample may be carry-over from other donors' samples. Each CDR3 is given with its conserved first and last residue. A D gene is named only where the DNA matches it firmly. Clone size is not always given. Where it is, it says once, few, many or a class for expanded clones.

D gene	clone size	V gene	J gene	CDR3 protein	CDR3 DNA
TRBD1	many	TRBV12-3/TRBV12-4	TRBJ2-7	CASSIKTGDRVTYEQYF	TGTGCCAGCAGTATCAAAACCGGGGACAGGGTTACCTACGAGCAGTACTTC
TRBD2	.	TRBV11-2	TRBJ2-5	CASSPGLAGDTQETQYF	TGTGCCAGCAGCCCGGGACTAGCGGGGGACACGCAAGAGACCCAGTACTTC
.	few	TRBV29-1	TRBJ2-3	CSVSEGDTQYF	TGCAGCGTAAGCGAAGGAGATACGCAGTATTTT
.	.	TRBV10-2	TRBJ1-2	CASGEAYGYTF	TGCGCCAGCGGGGAGGCCTATGGCTACACCTTC
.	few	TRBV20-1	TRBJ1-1	CSARPQGAEAFF	TGCAGTGCTAGACCACAGGGCGCTGAAGCTTTCTTT
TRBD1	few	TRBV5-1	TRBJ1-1	CASSRGTGQSNTEAFF	TGCGCCAGCAGCCGGGGGACAGGACAATCGAACACTGAAGCTTTCTTT
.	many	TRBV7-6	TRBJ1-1	CASSLERSTEAFF	TGTGCCAGCAGCTTAGAACGGAGCACTGAAGCTTTCTTT
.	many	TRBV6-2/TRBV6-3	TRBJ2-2	CASSFLGFTGELFF	TGTGCCAGCAGTTTCTTAGGGTTCACCGGGGAGCTGTTTTTT
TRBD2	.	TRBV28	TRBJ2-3	CASSNGLAGQFLTDTQYF	TGTGCCAGCAGCAACGGACTAGCGGGCCAGTTTCTCACAGATACGCAGTATTTT
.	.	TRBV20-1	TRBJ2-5	CSAMTGTVQETQYF	TGCAGTGCCATGACCGGGACGGTACAAGAGACCCAGTACTTC
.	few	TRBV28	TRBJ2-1	CASSPFQRSSYNEQFF	TGTGCCAGCAGCCCTTTTCAAAGGAGCTCCTACAATGAGCAGTTCTTC
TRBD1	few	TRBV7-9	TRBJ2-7	CASSPPWAGTAYEQYF	TGTGCCAGCAGCCCTCCTTGGGCCGGGACAGCCTACGAGCAGTACTTC
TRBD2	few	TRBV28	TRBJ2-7	CASRELAGAYEQYF	TGTGCCAGCAGGGAGCTAGCGGGAGCCTACGAGCAGTACTTC
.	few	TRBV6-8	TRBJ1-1	CASSYLRLNTEAFF	TGTGCCAGCAGTTACTTACGCCTGAACACTGAAGCTTTCTTT
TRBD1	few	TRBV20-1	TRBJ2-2	CSARAGTANTGELFF	TGCAGTGCTAGAGCGGGGACAGCGAACACCGGGGAGCTGTTTTTT
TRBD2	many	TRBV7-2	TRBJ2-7	CASSLFAPGLAGEQYF	TGTGCCAGCAGCTTATTCGCCCCGGGACTAGCGGGGGAGCAGTACTTC
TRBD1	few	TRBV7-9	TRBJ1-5	CASRPGTGGDQPQHF	TGTGCCAGCAGACCCGGGACAGGGGGCGATCAGCCCCAGCATTTT
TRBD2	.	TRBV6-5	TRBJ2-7	CASRGGTSGIFSYEQYF	TGTGCCAGCAGAGGGGGGACTAGCGGGATCTTCTCCTACGAGCAGTACTTC
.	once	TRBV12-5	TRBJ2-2	CASGLSRGFAGELFF	TGTGCTAGTGGTTTGTCCAGGGGATTTGCCGGGGAGCTGTTTTTT
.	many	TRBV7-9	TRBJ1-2	CASSLDEYGYTF	TGTGCCAGCAGCTTAGATGAGTATGGCTACACCTTC
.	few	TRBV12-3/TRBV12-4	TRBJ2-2	CASSDPGGTNTGELFF	TGTGCCAGCAGCGATCCCGGGGGAACGAACACCGGGGAGCTGTTTTTT
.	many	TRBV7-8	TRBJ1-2	CASSSYREGGFHTF	TGTGCCAGCAGCTCGTACAGGGAGGGGGGGTTCCACACCTTC
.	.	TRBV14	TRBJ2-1	CASSQDRVNEQFF	TGTGCCAGCAGCCAAGATAGAGTTAATGAGCAGTTCTTC